The clone carrying this T cell receptor (beta chain) appeared once. Its target is not known. Specified time point: recipient sample about 28 days before transplant, after cytoreduction. Sequencing used immunoSEQ multiplex PCR; TCRdb keeps in-frame clones, though not all of them. The table lists roughly 34,000 clones, roughly 94% of them singletons. Germline CDR1 and CDR2: MGHRA and YSYEKL. V lost 3 bases and J 0 bases, leaving 15 bases between the germline ends. CDR3 size: 17 residues. The data originate from a study of T cell clonotyping in hematopoietic cell transplantation. Study-wide background: Recipient samples before transplant were obtained post-cytoreduction.

Whole-study results and caveats: After transplant, recipient diversity fell while pathologically expanded clonotypes grew through day 180.

The sequences come from peripheral blood mononuclear cells, collected before stem cell transplant. J is TRBJ2-4 and V is TRBV4-1, with D maybe TRBD1 (6 bases). The TCR originated in a man between 35 and 55 years old with chronic myeloid leukemia. Some clones in this sample may be carry-over from other donors' samples. In nucleotides, the CDR3 is TGCGCCAGCAGCCAGTTAGCCGGGACACTAGCCAAAAACATTCAGTACTTC. Amino acid sequence: CASSQLAGTLAKNIQYF.